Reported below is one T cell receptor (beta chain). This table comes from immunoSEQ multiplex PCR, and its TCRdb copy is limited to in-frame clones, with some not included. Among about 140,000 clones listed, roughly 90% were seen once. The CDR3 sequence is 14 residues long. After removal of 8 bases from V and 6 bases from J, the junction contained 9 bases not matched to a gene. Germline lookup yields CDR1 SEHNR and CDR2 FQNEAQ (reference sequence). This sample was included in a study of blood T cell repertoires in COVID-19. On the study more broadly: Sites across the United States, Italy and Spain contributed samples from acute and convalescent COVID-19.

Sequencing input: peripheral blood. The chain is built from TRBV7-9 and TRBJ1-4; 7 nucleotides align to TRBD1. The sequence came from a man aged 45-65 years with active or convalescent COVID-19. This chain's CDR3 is CASCETGLDEKLFF. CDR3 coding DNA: TGTGCCAGCTGCGAGACAGGGTTGGATGAAAAACTGTTTTTT.